These T cell receptor beta chains were read from a single sample in a study of blood T cell repertoires in COVID-19. Libraries were prepared by immunoSEQ multiplex PCR; TCRdb keeps only in-frame clonotypes and omits some of them. The sample yields about 400,000 clones, around 90% seen once. Material for sequencing was PBMCs or T cells enriched from blood (not recorded which). Receptors were obtained from a woman aged 40 to 50 with acute COVID-19. CDR3s leave out the opening cysteine and the closing phenylalanine or tryptophan.

CDR3 length,J gene,V gene,CDR3 protein
12,TRBJ1-5,TRBV27,ASSYRGLGQPQH
14,TRBJ2-1,TRBV4-2,ASSGAGGSSYNEQF
13,TRBJ1-1,TRBV11-2,ASSLSLLPPPEAF
12,TRBJ1-1,TRBV30,AWSRGGWYTEAF
12,TRBJ2-7,TRBV5-6,ASSLRQTSYEQY
10,TRBJ2-1,TRBV5-1,ASSTSGSEQF
10,TRBJ1-5,TRBV7-9,ASSPGEQPQH
16,TRBJ2-1,TRBV5-1,ASSLVASGGLINNEQF
11,TRBJ1-5,TRBV15,ATSSANNQPQH
11,TRBJ2-2,TRBV12-3/TRBV12-4,AGGRANTGELF
14,TRBJ2-7,TRBV12-2,ASRLAFATGSYEQY
13,TRBJ2-3,TRBV6-5,ASTLPGHSTDTQY
12,TRBJ1-1,TRBV7-9,ASSPGQGAPEAF
17,TRBJ2-7,TRBV11-2,ASTRVNLAGTGYPHEQY
13,TRBJ2-1,TRBV3-1/TRBV3-2,ASGQRGASYNEQF
15,TRBJ1-5,TRBV4-1,ASSPGTGVLSNQPQH
13,TRBJ2-3,TRBV7-2,ASSLSTGFTDTQY
11,TRBJ2-5,TRBV7-6,ASSRDWEETQY
12,TRBJ1-3,TRBV5-1,ASSLGRAGNTIY
14,TRBJ1-2,TRBV5-1,ASSLAIAGGDYGYT
9,TRBJ2-7,TRBV20-1,SARAVYEQY
12,TRBJ1-2,TRBV12-5,ASGLMEQGNGYT
13,TRBJ1-5,TRBV27,ASRRGGVSNQPQH
16,TRBJ2-3,TRBV4-1,ASSQYPRGRAGPDTQY
14,TRBJ2-7,TRBV2,ASCILPAGGPYEQY
10,TRBJ1-1,TRBV7-9,ASSLVPERAF
11,TRBJ2-7,TRBV28,ASSLSTGYEQY
13,TRBJ2-7,TRBV5-1,ASSSTSGGSYEQY
14,TRBJ2-1,TRBV7-6,ASSLAGQGNYNEQF
11,TRBJ1-6,TRBV30,AWRVSRNSPLH
11,TRBJ2-4,TRBV2,ASSGGQGGIQY
8,TRBJ1-1,TRBV6-1,ASSELTPF
13,TRBJ2-7,TRBV30,AWSSPQGGRSEQY
11,TRBJ2-5,TRBV11-2,ASSPAGGETQY
12,TRBJ1-4,TRBV19,ASSKRDDWEKLF
10,TRBJ1-2,TRBV27,ASSPRGLGYT
12,TRBJ1-2,TRBV25-1,ASSEYKEGYGYT
15,TRBJ1-1,TRBV19,ASSTALDRGQNTEAF
12,TRBJ2-5,TRBV29-1,SFAGGSGQETQY
11,TRBJ2-5,TRBV10-3,AIRRGGGETQY
13,TRBJ2-3,TRBV5-4,ASSVRGVRKDTQY
10,TRBJ2-5,TRBV29-1,SVGAGGETQY
14,TRBJ1-5,TRBV2,ASKPGQGSPDQPQH
11,TRBJ1-6,TRBV19,ASTTSVYSPLH
13,TRBJ1-2,TRBV3-1/TRBV3-2,ASSQESGGGYGYT
13,TRBJ2-5,TRBV5-4,ASRPGLATGETQY
13,TRBJ2-5,TRBV11-2,ASSAIAGALPTQY
11,TRBJ2-7,TRBV19,ASSIEDGYEQY
11,TRBJ2-7,TRBV24-1,ATSANHPGEQY